A single T cell receptor (beta chain) is shown here with its context. The antigen remains undetermined. The data originate from a study of T cells in Graves' hyperthyroidism and ophthalmopathy. About the study: Peripheral blood was secured at the point of initial diagnosis, before any treatment. The study, taken as a whole, reports: Blood also held most thyroid clonotypes expanded beyond 0.001.

CDR1 is SGHKS, CDR2 YYEKEE, per germline (reference sequence). Germline trimming cut 3 bases from V and 2 bases from J; bases unmatched to any gene: 5. CDR3 size: 15 residues. RNA transcripts were the template for amplifying TCR beta CDR3 regions. In the first-round RT-PCR of the TCR CDR3, the HTBI primer set was used. TCRdb fed the multiplex PCR reads into MiXCR, producing one record per CDR3 protein. The table records around 340,000 distinct CDR3 sequences, roughly 14% of them present only once. Investigators excluded patients with uncontrolled infection, other autoimmune disease, pregnancy or lactation.

Source material: blood. The source is a woman aged 25 to 39 with Graves' hyperthyroidism. The chain recombines TRBV5-5 with TRBJ1-5, with 7 nucleotides matching TRBD1. CDR3 sequence: CASSSLGGGNQPQHF. CDR3 bases: TGTGCCAGCAGCTCCTTAGGGGGCGGCAATCAGCCCCAGCATTTT.